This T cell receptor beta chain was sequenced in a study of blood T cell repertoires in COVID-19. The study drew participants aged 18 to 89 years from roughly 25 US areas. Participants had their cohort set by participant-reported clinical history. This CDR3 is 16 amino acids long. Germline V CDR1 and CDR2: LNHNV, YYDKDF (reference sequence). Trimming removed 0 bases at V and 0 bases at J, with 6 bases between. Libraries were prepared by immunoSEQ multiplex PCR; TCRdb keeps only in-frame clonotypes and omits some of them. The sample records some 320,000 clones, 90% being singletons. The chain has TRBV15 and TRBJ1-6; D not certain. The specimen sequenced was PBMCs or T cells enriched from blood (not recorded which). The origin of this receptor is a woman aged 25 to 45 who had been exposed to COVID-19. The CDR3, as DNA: TGTGCCACCAGCAGAGATCGGGTCTCCTATAATTCACCCCTCCACTTT. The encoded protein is CATSRDRVSYNSPLHF.